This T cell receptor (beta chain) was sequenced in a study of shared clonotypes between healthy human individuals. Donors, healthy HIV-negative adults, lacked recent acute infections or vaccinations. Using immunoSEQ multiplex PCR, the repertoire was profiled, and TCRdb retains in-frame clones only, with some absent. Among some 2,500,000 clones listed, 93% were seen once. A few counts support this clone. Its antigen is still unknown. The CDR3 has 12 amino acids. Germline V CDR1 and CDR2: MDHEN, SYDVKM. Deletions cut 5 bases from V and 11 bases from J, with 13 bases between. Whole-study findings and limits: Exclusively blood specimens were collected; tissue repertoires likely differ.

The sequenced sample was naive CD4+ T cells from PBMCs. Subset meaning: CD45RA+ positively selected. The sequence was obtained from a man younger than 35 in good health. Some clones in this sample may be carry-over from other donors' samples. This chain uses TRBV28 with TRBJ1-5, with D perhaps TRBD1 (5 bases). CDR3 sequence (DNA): TGTGCCAGCAGTCTGATGTGGGGGGCCCAGCATTTT. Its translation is CASSLMWGAQHF. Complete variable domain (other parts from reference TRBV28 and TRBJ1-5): DVKVTQSSRYLVKRTGEKVFLECVQDMDHENMFWYRQDPGLGLRLIYFSYDVKMKEKGDIPEGYSVSREKKERFSLILESASTNQTSMYLCASSLMWGAQHFGDGTRLSIL.